This T cell receptor beta chain stems from a study of PD-1 blockade in classical Hodgkin lymphoma. Across the study: Patients in the cohort were put on intravenous nivolumab, 3 mg/kg every 2 weeks. Study-wide results and limits: Newly diagnosed patients reportedly trailed healthy donors in baseline TCR diversity. Significant TCR diversity gains by C4D1 occurred in CD4+ but not CD8+ cells.

The patients all showed relapse after autologous stem cell transplantation, while their brentuximab vedotin exposure varied. Complete response, partial response or progressive disease was recorded as best response. Sequencing used immunoSEQ multiplex PCR; TCRdb keeps in-frame clones, though not all of them. Of roughly 11,000 clones in the sample, 80% to 90% were seen once. The CDR3 spans 15 residues. Looked up from germline, CDR1 is SGHRS and CDR2 is YFSETQ. The V and J ends lost 2 bases and 2 bases, in that order; junction bases with no gene match: 1. Note on this clone: Its antigen is unidentified.

Sequenced material: peripheral blood mononuclear cells (PBMCs), taken at baseline. The sequence came from a human donor with classical Hodgkin lymphoma. The genes are TRBV5-1 and TRBJ2-2; 9 bases agree with TRBD1. The chain's CDR3 is CASSLQGANTGELFF. DNA of the CDR3: TGCGCCAGCAGCTTACAGGGGGCTAACACCGGGGAGCTGTTTTTT.